This TCR beta chain was recorded in a study of tumor-infiltrating lymphocytes in glioblastoma multiforme. Per germline, CDR1 DFQATT and CDR2 SNEGSKA (reference sequence). Germline trimming cut 8 bases from V and 2 bases from J; bases unmatched to any gene: 14. CDR3 length equals 15 residues. Three nested ARM-PCR rounds with V-beta and C-beta primers built TCRB libraries. TCRdb ran MiXCR on the multiplex PCR reads and lists one entry per CDR3 protein. The sample gives about 15,000 distinct CDR3 sequences, 65% to 80% of which show up once; around 48% is in the top ten. The V and J genes are TRBV20-1 and TRBJ2-7; 8 bases are a match to TRBD2. The sequenced sample was brain tumor tissue. The sequence derives from a male donor with glioblastoma. The CDR3 sequence: CSPRTSREATYEQYF. The CDR3 nucleotides read TGCAGTCCTCGGACTAGCAGGGAAGCCACCTACGAGCAGTACTTC.